The source of this T cell receptor beta chain is a study of T cell responses to AZD1222 COVID-19 vaccine. Clones were sequenced by immunoSEQ multiplex PCR, and TCRdb holds only the in-frame ones, with some missing. The data show 150,000 to 180,000 clones, more than 85% seen once. The CDR3 extends over 12 amino acids. Germline values: CDR1 MDHEN, CDR2 SYDVKM. V lost 5 bases, J lost 6 bases, and 7 bases lay in between. This TCR was recovered from an adult who received the AZD1222 COVID-19 vaccine. The chain couples TRBV28 to TRBJ1-4; D gene ambiguous. The sample consisted of peripheral blood, taken 28 days after the second AZD1222 dose. The CDR3 DNA reads TGTGCCAGCAGTCCCCCCCATGAAAAACTGTTTTTT. Translation: CASSPPHEKLFF.